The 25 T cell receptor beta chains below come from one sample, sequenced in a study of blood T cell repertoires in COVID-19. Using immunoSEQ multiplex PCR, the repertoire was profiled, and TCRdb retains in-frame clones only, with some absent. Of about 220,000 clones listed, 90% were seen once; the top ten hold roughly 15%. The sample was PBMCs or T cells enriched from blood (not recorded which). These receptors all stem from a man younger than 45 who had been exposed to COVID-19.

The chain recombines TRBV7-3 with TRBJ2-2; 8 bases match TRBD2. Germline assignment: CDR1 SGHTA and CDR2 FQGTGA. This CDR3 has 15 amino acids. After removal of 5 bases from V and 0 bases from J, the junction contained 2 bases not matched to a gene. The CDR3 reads CASSRLASNTGELFF. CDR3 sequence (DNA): TGTGCCAGCAGCCGACTAGCGTCGAACACCGGGGAGCTGTTTTTT. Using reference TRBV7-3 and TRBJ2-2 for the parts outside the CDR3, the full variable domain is GAGVSQTPSNKVTEKGKYVELRCDPISGHTALYWYRQSLGQGPEFLIYFQGTGAADDSGLPNDRFFAVRPEGSVSTLKIQRTERGDSAVYLCASSRLASNTGELFFGEGSRLTVL.

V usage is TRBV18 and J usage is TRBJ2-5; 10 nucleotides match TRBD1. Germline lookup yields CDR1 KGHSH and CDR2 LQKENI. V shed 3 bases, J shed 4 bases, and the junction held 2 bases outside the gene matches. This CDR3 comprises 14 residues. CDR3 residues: CASSPTGGGETQYF. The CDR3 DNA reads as TGTGCCAGCTCACCGACAGGGGGCGGAGAGACCCAGTACTTC. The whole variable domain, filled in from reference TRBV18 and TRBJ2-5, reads NAGVMQNPRHLVRRRGQEARLRCSPMKGHSHVYWYRQLPEEGLKFMVYLQKENIIDESGMPKERFSAEFPKEGPSILRIQQVVRGDSAAYFCASSPTGGGETQYFGPGTRLLVL.

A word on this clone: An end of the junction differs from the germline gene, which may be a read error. CDR3 sequence: CASSLDLRDRNF. The CDR3 DNA reads as TGTGCCAGCAGTTTAGACCTCCGGGACAGAAACTTC. This sequence joins TRBV13 and TRBJ1-2, with 7 bases identical to TRBD1. Germline assignment: CDR1 PRHDT and CDR2 FYEKMQ (reference sequence). The CDR3 has 12 amino acids.

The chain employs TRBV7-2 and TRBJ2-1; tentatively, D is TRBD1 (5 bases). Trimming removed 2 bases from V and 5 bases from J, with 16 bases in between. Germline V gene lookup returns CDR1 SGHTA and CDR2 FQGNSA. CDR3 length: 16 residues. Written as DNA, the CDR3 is TGTGCCAGCAGCTTACGACAGCCCTCAAGTAACAATGAGCAGTTCTTC. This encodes CASSLRQPSSNNEQFF.

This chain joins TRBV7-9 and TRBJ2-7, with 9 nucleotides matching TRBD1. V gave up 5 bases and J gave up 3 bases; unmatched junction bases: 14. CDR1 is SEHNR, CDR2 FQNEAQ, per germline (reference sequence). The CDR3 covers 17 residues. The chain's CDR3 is CASSPAEGQGNLYEQYF. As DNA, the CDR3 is TGTGCCAGCAGCCCCGCGGAGGGACAGGGAAACCTCTACGAGCAGTACTTC.

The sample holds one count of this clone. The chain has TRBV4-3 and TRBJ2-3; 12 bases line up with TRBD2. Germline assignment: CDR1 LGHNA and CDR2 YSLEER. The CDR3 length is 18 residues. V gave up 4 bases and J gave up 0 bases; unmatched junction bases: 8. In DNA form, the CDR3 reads TGCGCCAGCAGCCGCGGGACTAGCGGGTCCACTAGCACAGATACGCAGTATTTT. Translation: CASSRGTSGSTSTDTQYF.

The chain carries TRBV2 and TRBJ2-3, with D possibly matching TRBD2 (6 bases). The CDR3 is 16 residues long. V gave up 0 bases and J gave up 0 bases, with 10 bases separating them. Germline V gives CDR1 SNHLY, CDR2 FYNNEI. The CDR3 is CASSEAGAGSTDTQYF. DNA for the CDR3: TGTGCCAGCAGTGAAGCCGGTGCGGGGAGCACAGATACGCAGTATTTT.

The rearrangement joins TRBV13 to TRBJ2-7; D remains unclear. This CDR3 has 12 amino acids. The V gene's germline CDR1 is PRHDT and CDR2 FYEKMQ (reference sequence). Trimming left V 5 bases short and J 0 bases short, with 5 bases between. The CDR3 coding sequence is TGTGCCAGCAGCCGTCGCTCCTACGAGCAGTACTTC. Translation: CASSRRSYEQYF.

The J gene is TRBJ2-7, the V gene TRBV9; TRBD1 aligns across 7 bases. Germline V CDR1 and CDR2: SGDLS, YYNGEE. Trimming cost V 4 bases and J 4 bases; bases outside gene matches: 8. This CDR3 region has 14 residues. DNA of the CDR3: TGTGCCAGCAGCCCCAGGGACAGAAATTACGAGCAGTACTTC. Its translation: CASSPRDRNYEQYF.

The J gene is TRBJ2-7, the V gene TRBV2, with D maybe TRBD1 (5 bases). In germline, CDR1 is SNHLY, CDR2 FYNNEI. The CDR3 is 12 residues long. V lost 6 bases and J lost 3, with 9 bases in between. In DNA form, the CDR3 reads TGTGCCAGCAGACACGACAGCTACGAGCAGTACTTC. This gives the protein CASRHDSYEQYF.

CDR3 sequence (DNA): TGTGCCAGCAGCTTGGACAGCCTTAATTCACCCCTCCACTTT. Translation: CASSLDSLNSPLHF. The chain links TRBV5-4 to TRBJ1-6; unclear D gene. CDR3 length: 14 residues. The germline V gene has CDR1 SGHNT and CDR2 YYREEE (reference sequence). V was shortened by 0 bases and J by 6 bases, with 7 bases between the two germline ends.

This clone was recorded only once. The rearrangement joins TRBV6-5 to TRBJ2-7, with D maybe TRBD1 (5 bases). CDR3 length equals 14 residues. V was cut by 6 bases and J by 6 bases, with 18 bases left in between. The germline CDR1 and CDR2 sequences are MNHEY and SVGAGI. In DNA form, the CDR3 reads TGTGCCAGCAGCTTCGACAAGTGGGGCTTCGAGCAGTACTTC. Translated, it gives CASSFDKWGFEQYF.

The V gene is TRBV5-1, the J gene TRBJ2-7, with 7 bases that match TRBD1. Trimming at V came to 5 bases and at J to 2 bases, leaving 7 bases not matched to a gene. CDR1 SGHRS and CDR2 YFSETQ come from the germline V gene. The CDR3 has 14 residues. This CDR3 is CASRRTGSAYEQYF. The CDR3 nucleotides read TGCGCCAGCAGACGGACAGGATCAGCCTACGAGCAGTACTTC.

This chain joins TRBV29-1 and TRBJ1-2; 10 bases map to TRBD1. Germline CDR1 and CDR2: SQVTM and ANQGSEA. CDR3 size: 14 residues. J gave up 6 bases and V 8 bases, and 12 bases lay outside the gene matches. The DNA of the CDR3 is TGCAGCATCCGGGACAGGGGAGCTTCAAATGGCTACACCTTC. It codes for CSIRDRGASNGYTF.

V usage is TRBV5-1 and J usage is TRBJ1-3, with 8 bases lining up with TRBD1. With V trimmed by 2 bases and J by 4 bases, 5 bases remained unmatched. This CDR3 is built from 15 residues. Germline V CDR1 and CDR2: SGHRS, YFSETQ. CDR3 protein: CASSLGRQGGNTIYF. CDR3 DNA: TGCGCCAGCAGCTTAGGCAGACAGGGGGGAAACACCATATATTTT.

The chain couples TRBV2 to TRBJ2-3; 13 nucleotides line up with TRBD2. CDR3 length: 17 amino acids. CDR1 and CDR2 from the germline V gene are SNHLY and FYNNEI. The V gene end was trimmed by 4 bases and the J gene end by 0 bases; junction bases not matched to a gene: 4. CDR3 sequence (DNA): TGTGCCAGCAGTGTACTAGCGGGGGGGACTAGCACAGATACGCAGTATTTT. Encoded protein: CASSVLAGGTSTDTQYF.

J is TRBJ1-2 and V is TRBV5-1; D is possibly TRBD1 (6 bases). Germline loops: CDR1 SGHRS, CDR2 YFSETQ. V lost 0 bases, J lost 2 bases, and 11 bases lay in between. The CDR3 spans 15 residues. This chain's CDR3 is CASSLAPQGNYGYTF. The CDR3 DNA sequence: TGCGCCAGCAGCTTGGCCCCCCAGGGGAACTATGGCTACACCTTC.

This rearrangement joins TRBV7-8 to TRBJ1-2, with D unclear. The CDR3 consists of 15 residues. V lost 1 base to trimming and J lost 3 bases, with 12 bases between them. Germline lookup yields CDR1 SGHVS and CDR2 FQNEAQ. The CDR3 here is CASSLGEGEDYGYTF. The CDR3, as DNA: TGTGCCAGCAGCTTAGGGGAGGGTGAGGACTATGGCTACACCTTC. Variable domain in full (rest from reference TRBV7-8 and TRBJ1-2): GAGVSQSPRYKVAKRGQDVALRCDPISGHVSLFWYQQALGQGPEFLTYFQNEAQLDKSGLPSDRFFAERPEGSVSTLKIQRTQQEDSAVYLCASSLGEGEDYGYTFGSGTRLTVV.

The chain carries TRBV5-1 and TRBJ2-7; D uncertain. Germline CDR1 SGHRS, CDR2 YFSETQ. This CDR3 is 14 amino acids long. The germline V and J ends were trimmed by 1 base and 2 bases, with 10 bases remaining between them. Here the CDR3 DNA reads TGCGCCAGCAGCTTGACAGTCCCAACCTACGAGCAGTACTTC. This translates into CASSLTVPTYEQYF.

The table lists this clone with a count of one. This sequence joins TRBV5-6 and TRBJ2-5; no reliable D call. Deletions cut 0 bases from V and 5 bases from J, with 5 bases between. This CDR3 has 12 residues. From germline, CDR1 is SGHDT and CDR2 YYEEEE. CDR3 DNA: TGTGCCAGCAGCTTGGCCGTCGAGACCCAGTACTTC. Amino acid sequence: CASSLAVETQYF.

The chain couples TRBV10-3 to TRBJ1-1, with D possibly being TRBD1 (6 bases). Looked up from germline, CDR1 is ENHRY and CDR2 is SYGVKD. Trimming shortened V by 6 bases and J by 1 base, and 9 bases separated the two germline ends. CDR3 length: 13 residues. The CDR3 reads CAIRETGNTEAFF. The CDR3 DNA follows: TGTGCCATCAGGGAGACAGGGAACACTGAAGCTTTCTTT.

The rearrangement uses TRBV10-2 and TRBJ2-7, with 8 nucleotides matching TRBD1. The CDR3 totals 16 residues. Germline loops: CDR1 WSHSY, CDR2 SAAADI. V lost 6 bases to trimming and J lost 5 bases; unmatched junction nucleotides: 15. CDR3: CASRLDRVIGHDEQYF. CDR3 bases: TGCGCCAGCAGGTTGGACAGGGTAATAGGACACGACGAGCAGTACTTC.

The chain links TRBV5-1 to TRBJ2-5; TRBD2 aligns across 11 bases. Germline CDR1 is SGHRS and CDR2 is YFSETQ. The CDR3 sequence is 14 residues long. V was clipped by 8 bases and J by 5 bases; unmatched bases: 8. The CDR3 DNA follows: TGCGCCAGTCGATCGACTAGCGGGGTTGAGACCCAGTACTTC. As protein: CASRSTSGVETQYF.

CDR3 coding DNA: TGTGCCAGCAGTGAATTCTGGGCAGATGAAAAACTGTTTTTT. This sequence encodes CASSEFWADEKLFF. The V gene is TRBV25-1, the J gene TRBJ1-4; D is unclear. The germline gives CDR1 MGHDK, CDR2 SYGVNS. The V end lost 1 base, the J end lost 6 bases, and 9 bases lay between the germline ends. This CDR3 has 14 residues.

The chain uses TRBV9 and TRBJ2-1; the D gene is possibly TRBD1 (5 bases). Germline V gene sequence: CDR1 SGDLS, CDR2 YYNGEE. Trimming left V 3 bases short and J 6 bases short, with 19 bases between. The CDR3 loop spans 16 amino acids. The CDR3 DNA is TGTGCCAGCAGCGCGCCGACAGCCACGAAGGTCAATGAGCAGTTCTTC. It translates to CASSAPTATKVNEQFF.